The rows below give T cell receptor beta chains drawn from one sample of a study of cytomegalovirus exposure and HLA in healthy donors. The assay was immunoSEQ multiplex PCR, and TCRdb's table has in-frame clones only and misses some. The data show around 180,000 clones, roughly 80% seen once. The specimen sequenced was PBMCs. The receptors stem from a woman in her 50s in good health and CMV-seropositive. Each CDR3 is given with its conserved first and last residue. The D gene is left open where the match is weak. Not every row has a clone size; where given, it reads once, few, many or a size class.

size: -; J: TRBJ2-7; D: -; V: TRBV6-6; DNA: TGTGCCAGCAGTTACTCGCAGACCTACGAGCAGTACTTC; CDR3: CASSYSQTYEQYF
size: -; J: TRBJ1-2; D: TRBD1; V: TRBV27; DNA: TGTGTCAGCCGACAGGGTAACTATGGCTACACCTTC; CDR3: CVSRQGNYGYTF
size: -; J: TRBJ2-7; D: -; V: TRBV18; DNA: TGTGCCAGCTCACCAGGCTCTAAGCGGGTCCCGCCCGAGCAGTACTTC; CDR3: CASSPGSKRVPPEQYF
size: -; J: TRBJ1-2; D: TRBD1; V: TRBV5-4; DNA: TGTGCCAGCAGCTTGGAGGGACAGGTCAGGAGGGGTGGCTACACCTTC; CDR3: CASSLEGQVRRGGYTF
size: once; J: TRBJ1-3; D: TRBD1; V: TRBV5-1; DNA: TGCGCCAGCAGCTTGGGACAGGGTACCTCTGGAAACACCATATATTTT; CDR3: CASSLGQGTSGNTIYF
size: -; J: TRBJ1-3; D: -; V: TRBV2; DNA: TGTGCCAGCAGAGGACAGTCCTACACCATATATTTT; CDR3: CASRGQSYTIYF
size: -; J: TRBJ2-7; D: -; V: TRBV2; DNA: TGTGCCAGCAGAGAGGACACCTACGAGCAGTACTTC; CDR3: CASREDTYEQYF
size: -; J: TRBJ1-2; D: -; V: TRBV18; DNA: TGTGCCAGCTCACCACCGGCCAGAACCTATGGCTACACCTTC; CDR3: CASSPPARTYGYTF
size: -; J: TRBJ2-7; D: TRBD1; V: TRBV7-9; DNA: TGTGCCAGCAGCAGTAACAGGGGGCGCAACAACGAGCAGTACTTC; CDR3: CASSSNRGRNNEQYF
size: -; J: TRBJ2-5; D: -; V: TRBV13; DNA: TGTGCCAGCAGCCCGGACTCCCGACGGGAGACCCAGTACTTC; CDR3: CASSPDSRRETQYF
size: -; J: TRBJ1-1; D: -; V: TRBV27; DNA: TGTGCCAGCAGTTCGGGAGTGAACACTGAAGCTTTCTTT; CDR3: CASSSGVNTEAFF
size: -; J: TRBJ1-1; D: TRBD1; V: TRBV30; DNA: TGTGCCTGGGGCCCCGGGACAGTATGGTACACTGAAGCTTTCTTT; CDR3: CAWGPGTVWYTEAFF
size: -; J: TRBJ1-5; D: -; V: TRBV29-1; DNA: TGCAGCGTTGTGGGCGACGGCAATCAGCCCCAGCATTTT; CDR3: CSVVGDGNQPQHF
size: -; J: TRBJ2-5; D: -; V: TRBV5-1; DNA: TGCGCCAGCAGCTTGGTGGCGGGGGCAGAGACCCAGTACTTC; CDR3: CASSLVAGAETQYF
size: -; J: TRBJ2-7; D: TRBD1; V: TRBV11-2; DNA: TGTGCCAGCAGCCCTGACAGGGGGCATGGCGAGCAGTACTTC; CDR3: CASSPDRGHGEQYF
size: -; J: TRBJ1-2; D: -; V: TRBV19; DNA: TGTGCCAGTACAAAATCTAACTATGGCTACACCTTC; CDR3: CASTKSNYGYTF
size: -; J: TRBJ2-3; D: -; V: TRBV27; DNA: TGTGCCAGCAGTTTAGCCGGGGCAGATACGCAGTATTTT; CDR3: CASSLAGADTQYF
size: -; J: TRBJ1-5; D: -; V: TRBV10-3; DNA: TGTGCCATCAGTGACAGGGGAGGCAATCAGCCCCAGCATTTT; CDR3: CAISDRGGNQPQHF
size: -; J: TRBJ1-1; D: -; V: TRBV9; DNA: TGTGCCAGCAGCGTACTTATGAACACTGAAGCTTTCTTT; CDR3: CASSVLMNTEAFF
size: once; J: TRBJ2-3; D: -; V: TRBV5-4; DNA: TGTGCCAGCAGCTTGGGGGACTCAGATACGCAGTATTTT; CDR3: CASSLGDSDTQYF
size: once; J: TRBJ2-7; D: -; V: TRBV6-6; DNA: TGTGCCAGCAGACAGGGAGCCTACGAGCAGTACTTC; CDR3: CASRQGAYEQYF
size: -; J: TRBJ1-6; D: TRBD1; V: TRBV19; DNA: TGTGCCAGCACTGACAGGGCCCATAATTCACCCCTCCACTTT; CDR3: CASTDRAHNSPLHF
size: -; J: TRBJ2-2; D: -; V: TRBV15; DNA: TGTGCCACCAGCCACCCGGAGGGTACCGGGGAGCGGTTTTTT; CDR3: CATSHPEGTGERFF
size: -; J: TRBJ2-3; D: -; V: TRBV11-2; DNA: TGTGCCAGCAGTTTACAGGGTGCTCCTGCGGATACGCAGTATTTT; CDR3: CASSLQGAPADTQYF
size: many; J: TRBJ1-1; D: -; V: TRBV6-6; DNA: TGTGCCAGCAGTTACAGGGGGTTGACTGAAGCTTTCTTT; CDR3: CASSYRGLTEAFF
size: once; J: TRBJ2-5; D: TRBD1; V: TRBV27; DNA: TGTGCCAGCAGTCCCCGGGACAGGGGGTTTTTAGAGACCCAGTACTTC; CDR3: CASSPRDRGFLETQYF
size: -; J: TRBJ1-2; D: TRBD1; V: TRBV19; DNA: TGTGCCAGTACCACCCCCGGACAGGGGGCAGTCTATGGCTACACCTTC; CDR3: CASTTPGQGAVYGYTF
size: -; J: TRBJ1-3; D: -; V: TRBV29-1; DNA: TGCAGCGTTTTCGGGACAAAGGGAAACACCATATATTTT; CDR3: CSVFGTKGNTIYF
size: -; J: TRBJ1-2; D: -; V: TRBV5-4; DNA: TGTGCCAGCAGCCGCCGGGACACGAACTATGGCTACACCTTC; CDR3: CASSRRDTNYGYTF
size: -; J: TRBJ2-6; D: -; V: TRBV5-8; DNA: TGTGCCAGCAGCTTGTGGCTGTCTGGGGCCAACGTCCTGACTTTC; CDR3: CASSLWLSGANVLTF
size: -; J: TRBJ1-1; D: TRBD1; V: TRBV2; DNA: TGTGCCAGCAAAAGGAGGACAGGGGACACTGAAGCTTTCTTT; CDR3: CASKRRTGDTEAFF
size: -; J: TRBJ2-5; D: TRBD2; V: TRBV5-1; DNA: TGCGCCAGCAGCTTGACGGGACTAGCGGGGGGTGGAGAGACCCAGTACTTC; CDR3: CASSLTGLAGGGETQYF
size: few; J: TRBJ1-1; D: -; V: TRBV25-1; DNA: TGTGCCAGCAGTATACAGGGGAACACTGAAGCTTTCTTT; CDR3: CASSIQGNTEAFF
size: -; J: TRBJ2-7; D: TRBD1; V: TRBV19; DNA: TGTGCCAGTAGTGCTGCAGGGGGCGGGTACGAGCAGTACTTC; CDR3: CASSAAGGGYEQYF
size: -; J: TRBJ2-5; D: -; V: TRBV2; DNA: TGTGCCAGCAGCAAATGGGCAGTCCAAGAGACCCAGTACTTC; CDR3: CASSKWAVQETQYF
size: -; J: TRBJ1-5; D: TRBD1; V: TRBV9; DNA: TGTGCCAGCAGCGACGAGGAGGACAGGGGTTATATAGCAATCAAGGCCCAGCATTTT; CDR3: CASSDEEDRGYIAIKAQHF
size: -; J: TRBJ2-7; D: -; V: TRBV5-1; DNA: TGCGCCAGCAGCTCCAGGACTGAAGAGCAGTACTTC; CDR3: CASSSRTEEQYF
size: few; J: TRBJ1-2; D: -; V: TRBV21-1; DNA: TGTGCCAGCAGCCCTTCGGACAGGGCGAAACCTAACTATGGCTACACCTTC; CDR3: CASSPSDRAKPNYGYTF
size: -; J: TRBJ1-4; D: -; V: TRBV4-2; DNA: TGTGCCAGCAGCCAAGTTTCAGCAACTAATGAAAAACTGTTTTTT; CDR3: CASSQVSATNEKLFF
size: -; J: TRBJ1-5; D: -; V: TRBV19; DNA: TGTGCCAGTAGGAAGGCTTGGGCTAGCAATCAGCCCCAGCATTTT; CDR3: CASRKAWASNQPQHF
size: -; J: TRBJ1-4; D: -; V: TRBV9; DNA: TGTGCCAGCAGCACAAAAGGAGGGACGGCGTTAAAGGAAAAACTGTTTTTT; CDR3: CASSTKGGTALKEKLFF
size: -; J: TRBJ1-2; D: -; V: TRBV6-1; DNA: TGTGCCAGCGTCCCAGACTCTAACTATGGCTACACCTTC; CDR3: CASVPDSNYGYTF